This T cell receptor beta chain was documented in a study of blood T cell repertoires in COVID-19. Study as a whole: The United States, Italy and Spain were the sources of the acute and convalescent COVID-19 samples.

Germline V gene sequence: CDR1 SGHTA, CDR2 FQGNSA. Trimming at V came to 1 base and at J to 0 bases, leaving 2 bases not matched to a gene. The CDR3 is 16 residues long. Per the original methods: Amplification of reference gene primers was used by the study to estimate nucleated cell counts. Measured with immunoSEQ multiplex PCR; TCRdb has only the in-frame clones, and not every one. V and J calls and clone size are as listed in that table; D and trimming were resolved from the DNA. The sample carries 25,000 to 35,000 clones, roughly nine tenths recorded once. The sample consisted of peripheral blood. This clonotype originated in a human donor in a cohort sampled during active COVID-19. The genes are TRBV7-2 and TRBJ2-1; 8 bases agree with TRBD1. The CDR3 bases are TGTGCCAGCAGCTTAGACGGGACAGGCTCCTACAATGAGCAGTTCTTC. Residues: CASSLDGTGSYNEQFF. Using reference TRBV7-2 and TRBJ2-1 for the parts outside the CDR3, the full variable domain is GAGVSQSPSNKVTEKGKDVELRCDPISGHTALYWYRQSLGQGLEFLIYFQGNSAPDKSGLPSDRFSAERTGGSVSTLTIQRTQQEDSAVYLCASSLDGTGSYNEQFFGPGTRLTVL.